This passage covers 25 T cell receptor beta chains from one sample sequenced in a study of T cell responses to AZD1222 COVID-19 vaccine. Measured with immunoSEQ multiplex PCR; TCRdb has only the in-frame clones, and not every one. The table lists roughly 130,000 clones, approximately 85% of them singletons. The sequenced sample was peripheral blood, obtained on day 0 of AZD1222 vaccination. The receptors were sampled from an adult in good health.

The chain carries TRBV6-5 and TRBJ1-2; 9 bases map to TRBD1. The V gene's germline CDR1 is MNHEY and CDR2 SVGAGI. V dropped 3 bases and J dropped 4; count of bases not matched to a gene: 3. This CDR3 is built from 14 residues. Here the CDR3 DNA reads TGTGCCAGCAGTTATGGACAGGGGATCTATGGCTACACCTTC. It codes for CASSYGQGIYGYTF.

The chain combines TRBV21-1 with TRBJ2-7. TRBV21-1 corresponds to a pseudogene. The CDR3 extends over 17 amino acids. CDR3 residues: CATRGGRKNPSGYEQYF. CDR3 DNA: TGTGCCACCCGAGGGGGGCGTAAGAACCCCTCGGGCTACGAGCAGTACTTC.

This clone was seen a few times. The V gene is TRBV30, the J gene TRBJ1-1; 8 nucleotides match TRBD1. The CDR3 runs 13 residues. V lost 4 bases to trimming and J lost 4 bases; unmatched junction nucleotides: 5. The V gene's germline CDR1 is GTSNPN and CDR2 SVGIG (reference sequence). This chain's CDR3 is CAWMNTGGTEAFF. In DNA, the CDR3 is TGTGCCTGGATGAATACAGGGGGCACTGAAGCTTTCTTT.

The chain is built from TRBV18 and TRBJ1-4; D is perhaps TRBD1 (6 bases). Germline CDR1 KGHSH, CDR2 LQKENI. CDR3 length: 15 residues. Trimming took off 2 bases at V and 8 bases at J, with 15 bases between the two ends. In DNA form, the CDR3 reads TGTGCCAGCTCACCAATCTTACAGGGAAGGGAAAAACTGTTTTTT. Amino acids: CASSPILQGREKLFF.

The CDR3 sequence: CATSSLGTSGRASYEQYF. Here the CDR3 DNA reads TGTGCCACCAGCAGCCTGGGGACTAGCGGGAGGGCATCCTACGAGCAGTACTTC. The chain couples TRBV15 to TRBJ2-7; 16 bases map to TRBD2. Germline loops: CDR1 LNHNV, CDR2 YYDKDF (reference sequence). V gave up 3 bases and J gave up 1 base; unmatched junction bases: 6. The CDR3 extends over 18 amino acids.

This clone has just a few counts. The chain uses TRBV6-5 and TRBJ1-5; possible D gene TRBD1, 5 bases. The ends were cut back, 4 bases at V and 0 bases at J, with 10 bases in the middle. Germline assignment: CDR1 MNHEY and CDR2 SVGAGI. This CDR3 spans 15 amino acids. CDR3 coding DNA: TGTGCCAGCAGTTTCCGGGACGATAGCAATCAGCCCCAGCATTTT. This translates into CASSFRDDSNQPQHF.

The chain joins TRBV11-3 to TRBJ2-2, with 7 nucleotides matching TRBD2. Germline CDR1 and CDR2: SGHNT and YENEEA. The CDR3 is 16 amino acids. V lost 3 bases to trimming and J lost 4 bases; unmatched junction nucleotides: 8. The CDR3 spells CASSFSGVTRTGELFF. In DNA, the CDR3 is TGTGCCAGCAGCTTCAGCGGGGTAACTCGCACCGGGGAGCTGTTTTTT.

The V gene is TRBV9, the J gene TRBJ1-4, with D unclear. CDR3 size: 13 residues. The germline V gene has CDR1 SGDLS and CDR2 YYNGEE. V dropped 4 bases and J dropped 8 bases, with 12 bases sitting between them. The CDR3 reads CASSRGPHEKLFF. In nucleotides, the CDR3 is TGTGCCAGCAGCCGAGGACCCCACGAAAAACTGTTTTTT.

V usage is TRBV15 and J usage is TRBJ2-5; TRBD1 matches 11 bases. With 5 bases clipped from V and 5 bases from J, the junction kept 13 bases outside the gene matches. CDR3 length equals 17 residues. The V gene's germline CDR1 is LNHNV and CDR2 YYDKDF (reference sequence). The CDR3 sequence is CATSWTGGEGFAETQYF. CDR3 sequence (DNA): TGTGCCACCAGCTGGACAGGGGGCGAAGGGTTTGCGGAGACCCAGTACTTC.

The CDR3: CASSLSTSGSQETQYF. CDR3 in DNA: TGTGCCAGCAGCTTATCGACTAGCGGGAGCCAAGAGACCCAGTACTTC. The rearrangement uses TRBV7-3 and TRBJ2-5; 12 bases map to TRBD2. With 2 bases clipped from V and 1 base from J, the junction kept 2 bases outside the gene matches. Germline lookup yields CDR1 SGHTA and CDR2 FQGTGA. The CDR3 loop spans 16 amino acids.

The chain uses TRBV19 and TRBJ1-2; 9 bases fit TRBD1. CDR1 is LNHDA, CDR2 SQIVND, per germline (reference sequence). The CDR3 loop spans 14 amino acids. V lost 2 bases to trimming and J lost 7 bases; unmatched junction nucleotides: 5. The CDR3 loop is CASSIIQGAGGYTF. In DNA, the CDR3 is TGTGCCAGTAGTATAATACAGGGGGCTGGTGGCTACACCTTC.

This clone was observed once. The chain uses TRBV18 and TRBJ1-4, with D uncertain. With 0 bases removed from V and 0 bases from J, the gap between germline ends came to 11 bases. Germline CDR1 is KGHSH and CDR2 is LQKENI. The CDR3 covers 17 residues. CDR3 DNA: TGTGCCAGCTCACCACCGTTAGTGGCCGCAACTAATGAAAAACTGTTTTTT. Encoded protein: CASSPPLVAATNEKLFF.

CDR3 residues: CASSLANLKGGELFF. DNA for the CDR3: TGTGCCAGCAGCTTAGCGAACCTTAAGGGGGGGGAGCTGTTTTTT. V and J are TRBV11-1 and TRBJ2-2; a possible D gene is TRBD1 (5 bases). V was cut by 0 bases and J by 8 bases, with 13 bases left in between. Germline V CDR1 and CDR2: SGHAT, FQDESV (reference sequence). This CDR3 is 15 amino acids long.

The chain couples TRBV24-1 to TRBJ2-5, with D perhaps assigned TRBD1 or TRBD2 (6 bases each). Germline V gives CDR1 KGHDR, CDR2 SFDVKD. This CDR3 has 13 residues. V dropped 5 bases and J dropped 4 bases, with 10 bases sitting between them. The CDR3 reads CATSVGGGETQYF. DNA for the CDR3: TGTGCCACCAGTGTGGGGGGCGGAGAGACCCAGTACTTC.

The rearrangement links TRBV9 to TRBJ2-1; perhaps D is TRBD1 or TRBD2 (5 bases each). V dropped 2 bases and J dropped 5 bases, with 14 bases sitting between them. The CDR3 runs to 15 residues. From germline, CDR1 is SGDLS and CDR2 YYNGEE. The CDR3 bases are TGTGCCAGCAGCGTCCGGGACGGCAGAAACAATGAGCAGTTCTTC. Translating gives CASSVRDGRNNEQFF.

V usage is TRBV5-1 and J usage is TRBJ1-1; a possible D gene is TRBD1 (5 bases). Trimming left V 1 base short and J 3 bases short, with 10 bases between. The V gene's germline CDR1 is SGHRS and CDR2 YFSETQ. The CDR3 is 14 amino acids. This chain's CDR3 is CASSLPGRDTEAFF. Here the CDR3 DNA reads TGCGCCAGCAGCTTGCCAGGGAGGGACACTGAAGCTTTCTTT.

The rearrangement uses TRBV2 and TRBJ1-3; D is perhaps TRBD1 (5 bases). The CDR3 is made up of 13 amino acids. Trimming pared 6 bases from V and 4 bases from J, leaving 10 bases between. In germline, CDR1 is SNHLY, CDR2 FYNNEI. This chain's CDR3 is CASRRGEGNTIYF. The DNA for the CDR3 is TGTGCCAGCAGAAGAGGGGAAGGAAACACCATATATTTT.

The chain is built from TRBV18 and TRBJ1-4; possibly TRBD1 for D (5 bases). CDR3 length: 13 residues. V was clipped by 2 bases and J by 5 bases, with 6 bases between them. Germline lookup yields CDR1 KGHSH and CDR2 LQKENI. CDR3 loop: CASSPNRNEKLFF. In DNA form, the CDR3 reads TGTGCCAGCTCACCAAACAGGAATGAAAAACTGTTTTTT.

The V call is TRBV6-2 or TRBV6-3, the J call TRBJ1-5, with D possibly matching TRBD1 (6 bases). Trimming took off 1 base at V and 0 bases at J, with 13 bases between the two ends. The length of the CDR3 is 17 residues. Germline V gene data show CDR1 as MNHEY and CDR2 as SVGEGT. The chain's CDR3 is CASSYFPDSFSNQPQHF. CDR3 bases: TGTGCCAGCAGTTACTTCCCGGACAGCTTTAGCAATCAGCCCCAGCATTTT.

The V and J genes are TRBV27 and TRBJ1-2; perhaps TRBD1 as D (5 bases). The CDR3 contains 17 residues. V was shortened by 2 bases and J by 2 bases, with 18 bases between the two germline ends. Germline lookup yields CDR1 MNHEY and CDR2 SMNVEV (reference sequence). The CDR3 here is CASSLILPTDTNYGYTF. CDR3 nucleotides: TGTGCCAGCAGTTTAATCCTCCCGACGGACACCAACTATGGCTACACCTTC.

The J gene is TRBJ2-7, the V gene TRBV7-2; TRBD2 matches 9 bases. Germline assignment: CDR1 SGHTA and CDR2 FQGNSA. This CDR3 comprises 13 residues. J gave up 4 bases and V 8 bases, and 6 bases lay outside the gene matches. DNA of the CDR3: TGTGCCAGCGGTAGCGGGAGTAGTTACGAGCAGTACTTC. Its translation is CASGSGSSYEQYF.

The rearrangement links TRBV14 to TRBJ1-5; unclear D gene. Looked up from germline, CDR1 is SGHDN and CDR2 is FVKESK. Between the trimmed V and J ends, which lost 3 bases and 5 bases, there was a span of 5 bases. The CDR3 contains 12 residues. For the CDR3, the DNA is TGTGCCAGCAGCCAGGGGTATCAGCCCCAGCATTTT. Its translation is CASSQGYQPQHF.

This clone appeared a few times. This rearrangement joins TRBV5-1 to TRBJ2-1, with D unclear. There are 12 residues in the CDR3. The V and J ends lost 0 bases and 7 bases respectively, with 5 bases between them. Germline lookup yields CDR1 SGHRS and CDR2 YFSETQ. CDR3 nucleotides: TGCGCCAGCAGCTTGGAGTGGAATGAGCAGTTCTTC. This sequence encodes CASSLEWNEQFF.

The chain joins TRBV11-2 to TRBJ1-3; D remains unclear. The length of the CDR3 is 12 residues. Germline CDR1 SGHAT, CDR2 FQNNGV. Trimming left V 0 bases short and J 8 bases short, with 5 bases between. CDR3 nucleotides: TGTGCCAGCAGCTTAGATAGGGACACCATATATTTT. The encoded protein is CASSLDRDTIYF.

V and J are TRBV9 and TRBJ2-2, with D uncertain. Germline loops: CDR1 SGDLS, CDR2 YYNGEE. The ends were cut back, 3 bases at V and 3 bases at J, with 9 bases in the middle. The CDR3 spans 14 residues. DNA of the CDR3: TGTGCCAGCAGCGGAACTTTTGACACCGGGGAGCTGTTTTTT. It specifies CASSGTFDTGELFF.